The sample holds many counts of the clone carrying this TCR beta chain. As yet, its antigen is unknown. Whenever a sample was processed, at least 6 million PBMCs were isolated. The data stem from a study of blood T cells in healthy people across ages. Study-level results: Whereas aged donors had fewer naive CD4+ cells, long-lived donors had more of them and higher diversity.

PCR was performed a second time for roughly 7 to 11 cycles using a sample-barcoded 5' primer and a J-beta primer mix. TCRdb processed the 5' RACE reads anew with MiXCR; each CDR3 protein has one entry. The data contain roughly 800,000 distinct CDR3 sequences, 35% to 40% of them singletons. This TCR came from a man younger than 35 in good health. Source material: blood.

CDR3 DNA sequence: TGTGCCAGCAGTGTGGGTCCGCGGGATACGCAGTATTTT. Translated: CASSVGPRDTQYF. The chain carries TRBV2 and TRBJ2-3; no firm D call. Germline V CDR1 and CDR2: SNHLY, FYNNEI. With 4 bases removed from V and 6 bases from J, the gap between germline ends came to 11 bases. The CDR3 sequence is 13 residues long. Variable domain in full (rest from reference TRBV2 and TRBJ2-3): EPEVTQTPSHQVTQMGQEVILRCVPISNHLYFYWYRQILGQKVEFLVSFYNNEISEKSEIFDDQFSVERPDGSNFTLKIRSTKLEDSAMYFCASSVGPRDTQYFGPGTRLTVL.